The 10 T cell receptor beta chains below all came from one sample that was sequenced in a study of T-cell memory formation after mild COVID-19. In TCRdb, the 5' RACE reads were re-called with MiXCR into one record per CDR3 protein. The sample has under 450,000 distinct CDR3 sequences, around an eighth seen once. Sequencing was done on a sample of PBMCs or a T cell subset sorted from them (not recorded which). Source of these receptors: a man between 18 and 29 years old who had mild COVID-19 (a few samples of this study predate the infection). Cell type and time point are not known.

In its sample, this clonotype ranks as medium-sized. The CDR3 here is CASDRGLLGNIQYF. CDR3 nucleotides: TGTGCCAGTGACAGGGGGCTCCTAGGGAACATTCAGTACTTC. The V gene is TRBV6-1, the J gene TRBJ2-4, with 10 bases matching TRBD1. Trimming at V came to 9 bases and at J to 7 bases, leaving 9 bases not matched to a gene. CDR1 and CDR2 from the germline V gene are MNHNS and SASEGT. The CDR3 contains 14 residues.

This clonotype occurred a few times. This chain joins TRBV6-4 and TRBJ2-3; 12 bases fit TRBD2. Trimming cost V 4 bases and J 4 bases; bases outside gene matches: 3. Germline V CDR1 and CDR2: MRHNA, SNTAGT. The CDR3 contains 15 residues. As DNA, the CDR3 is TGTGCCAGCAGTGCCGGGACTAGCGGGCCAGATACGCAGTATTTT. Protein: CASSAGTSGPDTQYF.

This clonotype occurred a few times. The V call is TRBV10-3, the J call TRBJ2-7, with D possibly TRBD2 on 6 matching bases. The V and J ends lost 4 bases and 6 bases respectively, with 10 bases between them. The germline CDR1 and CDR2 sequences are ENHRY and SYGVKD. The CDR3 length is 12 residues. The CDR3, as DNA: TGTGCCATCAGTGGCATGGGAGGCGAGCAGTACGTC. It codes for CAISGMGGEQYV.

Note on this clonotype: At one of its ends the junction is not consistent with the germline gene, which may arise from a read error. This rearrangement joins TRBV27 to TRBJ2-5; no definite D call. In germline, CDR1 is MNHEY, CDR2 SMNVEV (reference sequence). CDR3 length: 14 residues. The CDR3, as DNA: TGTGCCAGCGGTTTGTCTTTCGGTGGGGAGACCCAGTACTTC. Encoded protein: CASGLSFGGETQYF.

This clonotype has a handful of counts. J is TRBJ1-1 and V is TRBV20-1, with a tentative D call TRBD1 (6 bases). Germline V gives CDR1 DFQATT, CDR2 SNEGSKA (reference sequence). The CDR3 consists of 16 residues. V gave up 6 bases and J gave up 6 bases, with 26 bases separating them. The CDR3 nucleotides read TGCAGTGCCCTCACAGCGGACAGAAGCAAAGTCCCTGAAGCTTTCTTT. Protein sequence: CSALTADRSKVPEAFF.

The genes are TRBV4-1 and TRBJ1-5, with D perhaps matching TRBD1 (5 bases). Per the germline V gene, CDR1 is MGHRA and CDR2 is YSYEKL. The CDR3 has 13 amino acids. Trimming shortened V by 4 bases and J by 7 bases, and 11 bases separated the two germline ends. CDR3 in DNA: TGCGCCAGCAGCCGGGTGAGGGGACAGCCCCAGCATTTT. Protein: CASSRVRGQPQHF.

The V call is TRBV12-3 or TRBV12-4, the J call TRBJ1-3; D unresolved. Trimming removed 5 bases at V and 0 bases at J, with 8 bases between. This CDR3 has 14 residues. CDR3 protein: CASSPDNSGNTIYF. The CDR3 nucleotides are TGTGCCAGCAGTCCCGATAACTCTGGAAACACCATATATTTT.

This clonotype was picked up a small number of times. The chain combines TRBV5-1 with TRBJ1-2, with 7 bases that match TRBD1. In germline, CDR1 is SGHRS, CDR2 YFSETQ. The CDR3 is 17 amino acids. V shed 5 bases, J shed 3 bases, and the junction held 16 bases outside the gene matches. CDR3 nucleotides: TGCGCCAGCAGTTGGAGACAGGGCCCTCATGGGGACTATGGCTACACCTTC. This gives the protein CASSWRQGPHGDYGYTF.

This clonotype has a count of ten or more. The rearrangement joins TRBV6-5 to TRBJ2-5; D may match TRBD1 or TRBD2 (5 bases each). The germline V gene encodes CDR1 MNHEY and CDR2 SVGAGI. The CDR3 has 13 amino acids. The V end was cut by 6 bases, the J end by 4 bases, with 12 bases between. The CDR3 protein is CASSTPGAETQYF. The CDR3, as DNA: TGTGCCAGCAGCACCCCCGGGGCAGAGACCCAGTACTTC.

This clonotype came up a few times. V gene TRBV11-2 combines with J gene TRBJ1-2; no clear D. The germline gives CDR1 SGHAT, CDR2 FQNNGV. V dropped 2 bases and J dropped 7 bases, with 14 bases sitting between them. This CDR3 comprises 14 residues. The chain's CDR3 is CASSLIGQRGGYTF. The CDR3 DNA is TGTGCCAGCAGCTTAATCGGGCAGAGAGGTGGCTACACCTTC.